These T cell receptor beta chains were read from a single sample in a study of cytomegalovirus exposure and HLA in healthy donors. Measured with immunoSEQ multiplex PCR; TCRdb has only the in-frame clones, and not every one. Here the sample spans around 190,000 clones, 70% to 80% being singletons. The specimen sequenced was PBMCs. The receptors were sampled from a young woman in good health and CMV-seronegative. CDR3s include the opening cysteine and the closing phenylalanine or tryptophan. The D gene is left open where the match is weak. The size of a clone is reported for some rows only, either as once, few or many, or as a class for expanded clones.

TRBJ2-7 | few | TRBD2 | TRBV10-3 | CAISAGLAGVWQYF | TGTGCCATCAGTGCCGGACTAGCGGGGGTGTGGCAGTACTTC
TRBJ2-1 | NA | TRBD1 | TRBV19 | CASSTDRGYNEQFF | TGTGCCAGTAGTACGGACAGGGGATACAATGAGCAGTTCTTC
TRBJ1-3 | NA | NA | TRBV7-2 | CASSSVPGNTIYF | TGTGCCAGCAGCTCGGTCCCTGGAAACACCATATATTTT
TRBJ2-5 | once | TRBD2 | TRBV7-2 | CASSSLIAGGLETQYF | TGTGCCAGCAGCTCCCTAATAGCGGGAGGATTGGAGACCCAGTACTTC
TRBJ1-2 | NA | NA | TRBV18 | CASSPLGQPGAGYPF | TGTGCCAGCTCACCACTTGGACAGCCTGGTGCTGGCTACCCCTTC
TRBJ1-3 | once | NA | TRBV9 | CASSPRTNSGNTIYF | TGTGCCAGCAGCCCCAGGACTAACTCTGGAAACACCATATATTTT
TRBJ2-7 | once | NA | TRBV27 | CASSLSAGAGVGEQYF | TGTGCCAGCAGTTTATCGGCAGGGGCTGGAGTCGGCGAGCAGTACTTC
TRBJ1-6 | once | TRBD1 | TRBV6-5 | CASSLTGGGDSPLHF | TGTGCCAGCAGTTTAACAGGGGGCGGGGATTCACCCCTCCACTTT
TRBJ2-1 | once | NA | TRBV9 | CASSLHRQINEQFF | TGTGCCAGCAGCCTCCACCGACAGATCAATGAGCAGTTCTTC
TRBJ1-2 | NA | TRBD1 | TRBV6-1 | CASSGGVRGSYGYTF | TGTGCCAGCAGTGGGGGGGTCAGGGGGAGCTATGGCTACACCTTC
TRBJ1-1 | NA | NA | TRBV2 | CASSEPGLEFEAFF | TGTGCCAGCAGTGAACCGGGTTTGGAGTTTGAAGCTTTCTTT